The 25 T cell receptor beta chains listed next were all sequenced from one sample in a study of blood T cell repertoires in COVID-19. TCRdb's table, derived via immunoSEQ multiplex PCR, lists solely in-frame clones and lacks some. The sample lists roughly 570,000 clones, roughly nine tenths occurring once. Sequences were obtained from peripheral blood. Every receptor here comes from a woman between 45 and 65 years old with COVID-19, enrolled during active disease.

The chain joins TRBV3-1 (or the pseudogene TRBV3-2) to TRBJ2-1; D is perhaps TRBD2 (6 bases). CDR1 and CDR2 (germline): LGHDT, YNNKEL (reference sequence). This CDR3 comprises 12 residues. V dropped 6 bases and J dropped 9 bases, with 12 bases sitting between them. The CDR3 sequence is CASSRDFSEQFF. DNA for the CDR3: TGTGCCAGCAGTCGGGACTTTAGTGAGCAGTTCTTC.

CDR3 region: CASSVVQSGTEAFF. CDR3 nucleotides: TGTGCCAGCAGCGTAGTACAGTCCGGCACTGAAGCTTTCTTT. This chain uses TRBV9 with TRBJ1-1; D unclear. Between the trimmed V and J ends, which lost 0 bases and 4 bases, there was a span of 10 bases. Germline-derived CDR1 and CDR2 are SGDLS and YYNGEE. The CDR3 spans 14 residues.

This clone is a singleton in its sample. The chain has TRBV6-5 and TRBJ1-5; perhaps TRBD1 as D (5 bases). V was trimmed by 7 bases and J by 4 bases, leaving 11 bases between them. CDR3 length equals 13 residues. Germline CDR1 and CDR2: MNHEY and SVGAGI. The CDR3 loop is CASKRGGNQPQHF. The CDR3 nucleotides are TGTGCCAGCAAGAGGGGAGGAAATCAGCCCCAGCATTTT.

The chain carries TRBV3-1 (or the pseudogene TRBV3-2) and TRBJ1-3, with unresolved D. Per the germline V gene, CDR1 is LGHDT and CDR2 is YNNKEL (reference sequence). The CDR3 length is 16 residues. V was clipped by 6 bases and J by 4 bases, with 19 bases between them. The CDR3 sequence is CASSHPPEQRGNTIYF. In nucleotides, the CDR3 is TGTGCCAGCAGTCACCCGCCCGAGCAGCGCGGAAACACCATATATTTT.

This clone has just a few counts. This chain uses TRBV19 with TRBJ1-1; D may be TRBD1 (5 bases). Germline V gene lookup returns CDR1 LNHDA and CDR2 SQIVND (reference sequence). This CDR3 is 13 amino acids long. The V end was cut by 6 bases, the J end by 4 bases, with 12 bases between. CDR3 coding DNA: TGTGCCAGTAGGGTGGGGCAGGGCACTGAAGCTTTCTTT. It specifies CASRVGQGTEAFF.

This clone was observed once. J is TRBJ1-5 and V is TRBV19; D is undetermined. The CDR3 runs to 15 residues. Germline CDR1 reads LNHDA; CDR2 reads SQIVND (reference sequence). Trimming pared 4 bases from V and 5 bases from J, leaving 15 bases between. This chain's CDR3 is CASSTRLDSYQPQHF. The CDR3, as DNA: TGTGCCAGTAGTACCCGACTAGATAGTTATCAGCCCCAGCATTTT.

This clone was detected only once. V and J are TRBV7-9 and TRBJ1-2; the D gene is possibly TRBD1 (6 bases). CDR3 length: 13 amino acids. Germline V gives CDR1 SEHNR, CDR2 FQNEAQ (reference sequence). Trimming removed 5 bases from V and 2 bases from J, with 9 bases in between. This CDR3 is CASSDQGNYGYTF. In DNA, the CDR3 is TGTGCCAGCAGCGACCAGGGGAACTATGGCTACACCTTC. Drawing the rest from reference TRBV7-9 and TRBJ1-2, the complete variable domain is DTGVSQNPRHKITKRGQNVTFRCDPISEHNRLYWYRQTLGQGPEFLTYFQNEAQLEKSRLLSDRFSAERPKGSFSTLEIQRTEQGDSAMYLCASSDQGNYGYTFGSGTRLTVV.

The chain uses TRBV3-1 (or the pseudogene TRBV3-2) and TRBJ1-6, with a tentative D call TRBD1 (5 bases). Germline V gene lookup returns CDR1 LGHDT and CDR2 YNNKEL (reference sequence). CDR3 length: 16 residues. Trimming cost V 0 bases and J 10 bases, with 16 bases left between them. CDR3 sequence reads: CASSQDVGPPQSPLHF. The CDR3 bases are TGTGCCAGCAGCCAAGATGTGGGGCCTCCACAGTCACCCCTCCACTTT.

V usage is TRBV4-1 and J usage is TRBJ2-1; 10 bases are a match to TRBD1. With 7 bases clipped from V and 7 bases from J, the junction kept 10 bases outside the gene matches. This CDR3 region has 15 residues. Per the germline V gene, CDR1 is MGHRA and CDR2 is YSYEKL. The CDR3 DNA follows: TGCGCCAGCAACCCGACAGGGGGCGCGAGGAATGAGCAGTTCTTC. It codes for CASNPTGGARNEQFF.

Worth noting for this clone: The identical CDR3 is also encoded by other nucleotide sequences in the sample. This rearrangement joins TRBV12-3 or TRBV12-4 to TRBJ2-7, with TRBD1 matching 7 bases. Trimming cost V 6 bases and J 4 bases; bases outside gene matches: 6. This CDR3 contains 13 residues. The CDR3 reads CASSLDRAYEQYF. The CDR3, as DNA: TGTGCCAGCAGCCTTGACAGGGCATACGAGCAGTACTTC.

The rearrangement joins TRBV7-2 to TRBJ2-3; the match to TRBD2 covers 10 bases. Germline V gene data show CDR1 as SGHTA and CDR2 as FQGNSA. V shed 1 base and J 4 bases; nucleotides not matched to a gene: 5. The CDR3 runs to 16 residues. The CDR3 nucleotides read TGTGCCAGCAGCTTAGATAGCGGGGGGTTCCCAGATACGCAGTATTTT. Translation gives CASSLDSGGFPDTQYF.

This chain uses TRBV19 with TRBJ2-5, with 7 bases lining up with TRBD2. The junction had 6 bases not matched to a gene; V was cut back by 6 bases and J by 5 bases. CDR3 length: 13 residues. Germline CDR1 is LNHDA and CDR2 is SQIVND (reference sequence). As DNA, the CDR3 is TGTGCCAGTAGAATGGGGGGGACGGAGACCCAGTACTTC. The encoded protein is CASRMGGTETQYF.

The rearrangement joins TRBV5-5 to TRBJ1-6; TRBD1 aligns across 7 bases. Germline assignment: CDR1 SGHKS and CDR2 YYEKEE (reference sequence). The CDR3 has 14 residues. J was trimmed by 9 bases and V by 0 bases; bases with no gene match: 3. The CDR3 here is CASSLGQGGSPLHF. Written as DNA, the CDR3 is TGTGCCAGCAGCTTGGGGCAGGGGGGTTCACCCCTCCACTTT.

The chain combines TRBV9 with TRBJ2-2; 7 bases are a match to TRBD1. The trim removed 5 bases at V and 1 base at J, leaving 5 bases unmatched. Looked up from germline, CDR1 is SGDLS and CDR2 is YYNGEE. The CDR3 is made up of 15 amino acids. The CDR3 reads CASRPGQLNTGELFF. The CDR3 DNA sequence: TGTGCCAGCAGACCGGGACAGTTGAACACCGGGGAGCTGTTTTTT.

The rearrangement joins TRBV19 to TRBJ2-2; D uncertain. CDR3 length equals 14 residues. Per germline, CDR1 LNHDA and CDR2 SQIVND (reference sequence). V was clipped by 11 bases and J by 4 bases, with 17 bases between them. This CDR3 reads CAAESERFTGELFF. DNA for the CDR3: TGTGCCGCTGAATCCGAGCGATTCACCGGGGAGCTGTTTTTT.

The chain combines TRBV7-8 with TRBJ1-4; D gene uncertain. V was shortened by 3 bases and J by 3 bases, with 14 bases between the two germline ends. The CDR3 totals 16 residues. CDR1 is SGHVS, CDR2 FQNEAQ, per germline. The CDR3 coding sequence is TGTGCCAGCAGCTTGGCGGTCTGGGTCTCTAATGAAAAACTGTTTTTT. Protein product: CASSLAVWVSNEKLFF.

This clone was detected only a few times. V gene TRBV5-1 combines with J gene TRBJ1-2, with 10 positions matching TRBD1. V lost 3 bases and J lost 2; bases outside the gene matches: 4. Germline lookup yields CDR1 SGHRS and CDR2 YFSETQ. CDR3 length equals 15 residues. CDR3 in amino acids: CASSWGTGANYGYTF. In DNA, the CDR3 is TGCGCCAGCAGCTGGGGGACAGGGGCCAACTATGGCTACACCTTC.

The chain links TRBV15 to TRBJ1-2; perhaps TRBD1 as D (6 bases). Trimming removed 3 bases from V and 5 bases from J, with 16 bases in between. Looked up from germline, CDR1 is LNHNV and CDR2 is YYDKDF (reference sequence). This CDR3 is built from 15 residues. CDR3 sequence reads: CATSRRGGYGYGYTF. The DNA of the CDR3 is TGTGCCACCAGCAGGAGGGGGGGGTACGGGTATGGCTACACCTTC.

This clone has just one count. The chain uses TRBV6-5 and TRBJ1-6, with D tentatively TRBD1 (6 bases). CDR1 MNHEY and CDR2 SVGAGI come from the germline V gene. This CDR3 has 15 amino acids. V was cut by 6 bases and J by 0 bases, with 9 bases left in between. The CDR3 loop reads CASRGQSSYNSPLHF. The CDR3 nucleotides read TGTGCCAGCAGAGGACAGAGCTCCTATAATTCACCCCTCCACTTT.

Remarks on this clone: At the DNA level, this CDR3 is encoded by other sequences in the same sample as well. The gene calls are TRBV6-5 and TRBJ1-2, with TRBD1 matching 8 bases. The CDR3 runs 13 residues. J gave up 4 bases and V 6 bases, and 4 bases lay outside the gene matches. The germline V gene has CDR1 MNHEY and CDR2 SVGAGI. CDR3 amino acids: CASSRDRGYGYTF. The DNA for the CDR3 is TGTGCCAGCAGCCGCGACAGGGGCTATGGCTACACCTTC.

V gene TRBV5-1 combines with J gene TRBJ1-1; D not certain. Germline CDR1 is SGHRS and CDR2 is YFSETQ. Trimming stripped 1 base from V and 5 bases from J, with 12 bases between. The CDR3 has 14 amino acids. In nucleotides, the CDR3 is TGCGCCAGCAGCTTGATTGGGGAGAGAACTGAAGCTTTCTTT. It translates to CASSLIGERTEAFF.

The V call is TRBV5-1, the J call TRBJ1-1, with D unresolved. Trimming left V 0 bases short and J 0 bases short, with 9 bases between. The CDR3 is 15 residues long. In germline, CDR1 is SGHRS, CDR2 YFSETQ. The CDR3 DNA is TGCGCCAGCAGCTTGGGAGGGCCAGTGAACACTGAAGCTTTCTTT. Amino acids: CASSLGGPVNTEAFF.

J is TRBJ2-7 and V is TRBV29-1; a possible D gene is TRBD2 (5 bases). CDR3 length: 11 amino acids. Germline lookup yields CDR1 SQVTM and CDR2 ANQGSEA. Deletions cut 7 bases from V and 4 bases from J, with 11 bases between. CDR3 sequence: CSADGGYEQYF. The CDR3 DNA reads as TGCAGCGCCGACGGAGGATACGAGCAGTACTTC.

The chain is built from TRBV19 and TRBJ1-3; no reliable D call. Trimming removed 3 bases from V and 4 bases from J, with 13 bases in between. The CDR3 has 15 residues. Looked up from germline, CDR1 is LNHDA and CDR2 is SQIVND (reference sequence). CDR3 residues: CASSIAAADGNTIYF. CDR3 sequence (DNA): TGTGCCAGTAGTATTGCGGCTGCCGACGGAAACACCATATATTTT. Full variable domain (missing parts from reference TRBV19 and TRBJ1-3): DGGITQSPKYLFRKEGQNVTLSCEQNLNHDAMYWYRQDPGQGLRLIYYSQIVNDFQKGDIAEGYSVSREKKESFPLTVTSAQKNPTAFYLCASSIAAADGNTIYFGEGSWLTVV.

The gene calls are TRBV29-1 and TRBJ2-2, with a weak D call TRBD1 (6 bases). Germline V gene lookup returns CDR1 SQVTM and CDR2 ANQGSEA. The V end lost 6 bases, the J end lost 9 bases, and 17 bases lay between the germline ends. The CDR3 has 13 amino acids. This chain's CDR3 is CSVRRGGSRELFF. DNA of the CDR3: TGCAGCGTGCGCAGGGGCGGTAGCCGGGAGCTGTTTTTT.